This TCR beta chain derives from a study of T cell responses to AZD1222 COVID-19 vaccine (dated by TCRdb to about 2021). About the full investigation: AZD1222 recipients whose second dose came at about 4 weeks and those whose second dose came at about 12 weeks were combined into one group, since spike-specific TCR depth and breadth did not differ between the two schedules. A total of under 250 trial participants underwent TCR sequencing, of whom roughly 210 had received two doses of AZD1222 and around 26 had received two doses of the MenACWY control vaccine. Enrollment into the trials was organized by age into subgroups of 18-55, 56-69 and 70-plus years, and those subgroups contained roughly 150, 30 and 60 TCR-sequenced participants, respectively. Broader findings and caveats from the paper: Because no samples from the day 14 peak response were available, repertoires could be characterized only after the peak T cell response. The vaccine-associated CD4 TCRs covered the entire spike protein, and the dominant responses fell in regions 160-218 and 743-854. After two AZD1222 doses, spike-specific TCR breadth and depth were significantly higher than at day 0 and than in MenACWY recipients. Reportedly, almost half of the unique spike-specific TCRs recognized epitopes lying outside the regions that are mutated in the B.1.351 and B.1.1.7 variants. The 56-69-year group was small, and its depth increase did not reach significance, likely because of low power. Participants were mostly white British and included more females than males, and it was suggested by the authors that clonal diversity may have been underestimated. Only a handful of AZD1222 recipients were SARS-CoV-2 seropositive at baseline, limiting conclusions about previously exposed vaccinees.

The CDR3 regions of human TCRbeta chains were analyzed by immunosequencing. For the original study's pipeline: Repertoire TCRs were matched against a reference library of SARS-CoV-2-specific TCRs generated with the MIRA antigen-specificity platform. Breadth was defined as the fraction of unique TCRs that were SARS-CoV-2-associated. Depth was defined as the fraction of total T cells that were SARS-CoV-2-associated. Using the MIRA data, each spike-specific TCR was mapped to the spike region that the TCR reacts to and placed in a CD4 or CD8 class. Log10-transformed breadth and depth values were compared by one-way ANOVA with Sidak's multiple comparisons tests. The immuneACCESS repertoire file appears here via TCRdb, limited to in-frame rearrangements. These files lack a portion of the clones; in checked studies, under half of the deficit traces to unresolved V genes, and the cause of the others is not known. The V and J calls and clone size are taken from that table; D and trimming were inferred from the DNA. The sample table lists around 170,000 clones, around 90% of them with a count of one. The top ten hold roughly 0.99% of the sample.

As concerns this clone: The antigen it binds to is not known. No quality values exist for individual bases; no much larger clone is one base distant.

The time point label corresponds to: baseline before first vaccination. Vaccinee samples came from UK trials COV001 and COV002, including a single-blind randomized controlled phase 2/3 trial of AZD1222 (ChAdOx1 nCoV-19) in healthy adults. For TCRbeta chain sequencing, PBMC samples from trial participants were taken at day 0 and at day 28 after the second dose. The CDR3 spans 11 residues, from the cysteine through the phenylalanine. Only CDR3 DNA remains: 33 bases, in frame from the first base. From a lookup of the germline V gene, CDR1 and CDR2 are MNHEY and SVGAGI. The V and J segments used are TRBV6-5 and TRBJ1-2, with a tentative D gene TRBD1 over 5 matching bases. This sequence originates from an adult in good health. The input for sequencing was peripheral blood, taken on day 0 of AZD1222 vaccination. The CDR3 amino acid sequence is: CAVGENYGYTF. The nucleotide sequence reads as follows: TGTGCAGTGGGGGAAAACTATGGCTACACCTTC.